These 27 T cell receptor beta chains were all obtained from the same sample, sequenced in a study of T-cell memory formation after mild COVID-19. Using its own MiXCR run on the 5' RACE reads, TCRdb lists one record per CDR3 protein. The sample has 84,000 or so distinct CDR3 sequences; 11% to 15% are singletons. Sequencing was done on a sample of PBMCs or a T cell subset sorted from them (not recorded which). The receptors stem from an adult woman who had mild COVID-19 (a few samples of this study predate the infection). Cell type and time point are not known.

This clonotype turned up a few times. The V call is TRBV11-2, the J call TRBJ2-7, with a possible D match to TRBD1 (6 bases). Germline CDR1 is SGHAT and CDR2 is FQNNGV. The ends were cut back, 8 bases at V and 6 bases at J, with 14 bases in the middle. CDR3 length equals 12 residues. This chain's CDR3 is CASGGVLGEQYF. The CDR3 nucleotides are TGTGCCAGCGGGGGCGTTTTAGGCGAGCAGTACTTC.

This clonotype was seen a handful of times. The CDR3 DNA sequence: TGTGCCAGCAGCGAGGATGACTCTGGAAACACCATATATTTT. Its protein product is CASSEDDSGNTIYF. The chain combines TRBV9 with TRBJ1-3; D gene unclear. The V gene's germline CDR1 is SGDLS and CDR2 YYNGEE. This CDR3 contains 14 residues. With 3 bases removed from V and 0 bases from J, the gap between germline ends came to 7 bases. Filled out from reference TRBV9 and TRBJ1-3, the complete variable domain reads DSGVTQTPKHLITATGQRVTLRCSPRSGDLSVYWYQQSLDQGLQFLIQYYNGEERAKGNILERFSAQQFPDLHSELNLSSLELGDSALYFCASSEDDSGNTIYFGEGSWLTVV.

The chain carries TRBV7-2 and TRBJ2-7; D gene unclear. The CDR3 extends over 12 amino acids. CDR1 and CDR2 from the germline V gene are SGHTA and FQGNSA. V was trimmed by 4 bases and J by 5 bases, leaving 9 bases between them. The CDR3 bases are TGTGCCAGCAGCTACACTCTTGACGAGCAGTACTTC. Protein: CASSYTLDEQYF.

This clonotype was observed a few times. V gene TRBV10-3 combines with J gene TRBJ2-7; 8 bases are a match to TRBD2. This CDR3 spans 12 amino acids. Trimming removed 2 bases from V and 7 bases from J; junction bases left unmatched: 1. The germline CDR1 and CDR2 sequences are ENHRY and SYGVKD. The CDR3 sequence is CAISEREGEQYF. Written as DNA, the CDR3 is TGTGCCATCAGTGAGCGGGAGGGTGAGCAGTACTTC.

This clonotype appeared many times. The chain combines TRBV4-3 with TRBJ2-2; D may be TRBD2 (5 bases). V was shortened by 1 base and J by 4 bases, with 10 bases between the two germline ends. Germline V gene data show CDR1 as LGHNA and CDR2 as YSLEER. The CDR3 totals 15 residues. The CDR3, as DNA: TGCGCCAGCAGCCAAGCGGGGAGTATCACCGGGGAGCTGTTTTTT. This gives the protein CASSQAGSITGELFF.

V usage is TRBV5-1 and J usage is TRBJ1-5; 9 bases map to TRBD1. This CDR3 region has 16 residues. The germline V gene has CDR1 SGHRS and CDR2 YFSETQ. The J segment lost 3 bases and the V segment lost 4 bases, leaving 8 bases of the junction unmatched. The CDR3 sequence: CASSPGGQGVNQPQHF. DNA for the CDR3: TGCGCCAGCAGCCCTGGGGGACAGGGAGTCAATCAGCCCCAGCATTTT.

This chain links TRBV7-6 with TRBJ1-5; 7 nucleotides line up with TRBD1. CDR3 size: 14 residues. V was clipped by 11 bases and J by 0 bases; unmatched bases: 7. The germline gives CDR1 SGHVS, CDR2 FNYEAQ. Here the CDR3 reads CAGRDSYSNQPQHF. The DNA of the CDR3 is TGTGCCGGTCGGGACAGTTATAGCAATCAGCCCCAGCATTTT.

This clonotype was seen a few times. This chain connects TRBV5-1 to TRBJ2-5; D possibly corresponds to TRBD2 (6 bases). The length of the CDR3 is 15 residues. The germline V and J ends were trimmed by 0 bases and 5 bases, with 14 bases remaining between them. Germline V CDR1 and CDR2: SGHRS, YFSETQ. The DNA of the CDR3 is TGCGCCAGCAGCTTGGACGGGAGTAGGGGTGAGACCCAGTACTTC. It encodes CASSLDGSRGETQYF.

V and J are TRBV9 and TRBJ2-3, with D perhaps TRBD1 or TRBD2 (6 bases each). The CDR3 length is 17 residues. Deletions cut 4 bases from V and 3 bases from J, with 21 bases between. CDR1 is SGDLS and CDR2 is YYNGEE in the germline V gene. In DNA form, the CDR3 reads TGTGCCAGCAGCTTTATAGACCGGGGGCTTGATACAGATACGCAGTATTTT. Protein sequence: CASSFIDRGLDTDTQYF.

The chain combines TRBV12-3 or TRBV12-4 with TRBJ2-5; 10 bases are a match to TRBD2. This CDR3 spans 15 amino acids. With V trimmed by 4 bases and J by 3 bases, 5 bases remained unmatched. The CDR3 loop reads CASSSPGLAEETQYF. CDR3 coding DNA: TGTGCCAGCAGTTCCCCTGGACTAGCGGAAGAGACCCAGTACTTC.

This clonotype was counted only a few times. CDR3 bases: TGTGCCAGCAGCTTAGCCCGACAGGGTGGGGAGACCCAGTACTTC. This encodes CASSLARQGGETQYF. The rearrangement uses TRBV7-6 and TRBJ2-5, with 7 bases that match TRBD1. Trimming at V came to 0 bases and at J to 5 bases, leaving 6 bases not matched to a gene. This CDR3 spans 15 amino acids. Germline V gives CDR1 SGHVS, CDR2 FNYEAQ.

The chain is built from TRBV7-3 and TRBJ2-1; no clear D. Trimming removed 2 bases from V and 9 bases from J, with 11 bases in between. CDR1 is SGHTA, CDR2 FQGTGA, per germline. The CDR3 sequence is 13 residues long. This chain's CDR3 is CASSLLSSAEQFF. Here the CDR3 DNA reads TGTGCCAGCAGCTTACTTAGCTCAGCTGAGCAGTTCTTC.

CDR3 protein: CAWSDGGYEQFF. Written as DNA, the CDR3 is TGTGCCTGGAGTGACGGTGGGTATGAGCAGTTCTTC. The chain links TRBV30 to TRBJ2-1; D is unresolved. The CDR3 has 12 amino acids. CDR1 GTSNPN and CDR2 SVGIG come from the germline V gene (reference sequence). Trimming removed 1 base at V and 8 bases at J, with 9 bases between.

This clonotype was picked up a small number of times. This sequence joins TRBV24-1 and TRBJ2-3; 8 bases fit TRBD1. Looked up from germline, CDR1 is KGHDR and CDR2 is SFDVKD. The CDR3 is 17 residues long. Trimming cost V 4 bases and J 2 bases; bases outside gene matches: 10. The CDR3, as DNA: TGTGCCACCAGTGACCCCAAGGACAGGGACCTCACAGATACGCAGTATTTT. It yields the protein CATSDPKDRDLTDTQYF.

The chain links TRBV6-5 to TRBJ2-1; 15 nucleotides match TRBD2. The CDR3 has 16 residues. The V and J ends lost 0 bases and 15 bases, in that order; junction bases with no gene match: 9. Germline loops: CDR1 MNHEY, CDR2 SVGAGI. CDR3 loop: CASSYSTNGLAGGGFF. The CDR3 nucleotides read TGTGCCAGCAGTTACTCGACAAATGGACTAGCGGGAGGGGGGTTCTTC.

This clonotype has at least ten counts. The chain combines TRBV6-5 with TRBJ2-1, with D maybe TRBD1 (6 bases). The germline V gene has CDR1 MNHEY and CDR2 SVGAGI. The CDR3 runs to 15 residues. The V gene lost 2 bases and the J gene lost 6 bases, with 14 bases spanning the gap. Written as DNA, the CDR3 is TGTGCCAGCAGTTACGGGCAGGGGATGATCAATGAGCAGTTCTTC. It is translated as CASSYGQGMINEQFF.

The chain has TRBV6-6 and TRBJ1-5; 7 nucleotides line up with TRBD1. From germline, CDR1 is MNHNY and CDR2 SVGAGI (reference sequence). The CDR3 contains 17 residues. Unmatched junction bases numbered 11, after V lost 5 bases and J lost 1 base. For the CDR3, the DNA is TGTGCCAGCAGTCTAACGCCAGGGGGACCGAGCAATCAGCCCCAGCATTTT. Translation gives CASSLTPGGPSNQPQHF.

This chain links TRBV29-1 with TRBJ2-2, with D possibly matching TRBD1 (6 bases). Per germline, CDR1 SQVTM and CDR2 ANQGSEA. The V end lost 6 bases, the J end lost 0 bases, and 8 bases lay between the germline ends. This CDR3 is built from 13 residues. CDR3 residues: CSVGQPNTGELFF. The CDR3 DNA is TGCAGCGTCGGACAGCCGAACACCGGGGAGCTGTTTTTT.

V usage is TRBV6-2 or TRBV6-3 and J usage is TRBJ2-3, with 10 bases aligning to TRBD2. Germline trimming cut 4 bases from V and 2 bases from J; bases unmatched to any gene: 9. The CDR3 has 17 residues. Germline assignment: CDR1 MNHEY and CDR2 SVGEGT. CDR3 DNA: TGTGCCAGCAGTTTTCCGAGGACTAGCGGAAACACAGATACGCAGTATTTT. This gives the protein CASSFPRTSGNTDTQYF.

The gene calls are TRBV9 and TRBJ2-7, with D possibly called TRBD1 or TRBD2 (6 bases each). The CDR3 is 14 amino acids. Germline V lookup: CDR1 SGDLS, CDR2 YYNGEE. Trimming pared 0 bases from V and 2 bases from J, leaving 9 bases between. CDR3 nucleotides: TGTGCCAGCAGCGTAGCGGGGGCCCCCTACGAGCAGTACTTC. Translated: CASSVAGAPYEQYF.

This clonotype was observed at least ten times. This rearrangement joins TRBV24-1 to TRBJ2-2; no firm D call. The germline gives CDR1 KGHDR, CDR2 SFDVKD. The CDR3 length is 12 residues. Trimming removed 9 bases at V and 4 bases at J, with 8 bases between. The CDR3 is CATGPGTGELFF. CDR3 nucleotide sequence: TGTGCCACCGGACCCGGCACCGGGGAGCTGTTTTTT.

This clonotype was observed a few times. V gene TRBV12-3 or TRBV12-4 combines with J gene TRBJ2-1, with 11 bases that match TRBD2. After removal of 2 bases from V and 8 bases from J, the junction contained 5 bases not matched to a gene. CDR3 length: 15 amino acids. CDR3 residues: CASSLSTSGAYEQFF. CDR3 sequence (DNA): TGTGCCAGCAGTTTATCGACTAGCGGGGCTTATGAGCAGTTCTTC.

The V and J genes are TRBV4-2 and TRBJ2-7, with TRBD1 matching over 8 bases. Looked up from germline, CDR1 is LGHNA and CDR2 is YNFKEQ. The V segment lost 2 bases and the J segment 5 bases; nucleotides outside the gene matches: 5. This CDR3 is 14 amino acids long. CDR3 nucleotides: TGTGCCAGCAGCCAACCGGCAGGGGGCAACGAGCAGTACTTC. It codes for CASSQPAGGNEQYF.

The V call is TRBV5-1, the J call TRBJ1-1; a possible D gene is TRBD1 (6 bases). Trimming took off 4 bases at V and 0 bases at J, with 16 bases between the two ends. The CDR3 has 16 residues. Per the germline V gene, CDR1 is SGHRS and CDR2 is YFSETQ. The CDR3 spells CASSGIGQTLNTEAFF. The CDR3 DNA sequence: TGCGCCAGCAGCGGGATCGGACAGACCCTGAACACTGAAGCTTTCTTT.

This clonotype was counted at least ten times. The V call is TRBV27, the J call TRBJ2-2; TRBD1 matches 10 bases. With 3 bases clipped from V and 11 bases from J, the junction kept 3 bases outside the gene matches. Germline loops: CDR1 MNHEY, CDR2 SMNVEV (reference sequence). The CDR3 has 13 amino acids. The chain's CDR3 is CASSFPTGGELFF. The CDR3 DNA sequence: TGTGCCAGCAGTTTCCCGACAGGGGGCGAGCTGTTTTTT.

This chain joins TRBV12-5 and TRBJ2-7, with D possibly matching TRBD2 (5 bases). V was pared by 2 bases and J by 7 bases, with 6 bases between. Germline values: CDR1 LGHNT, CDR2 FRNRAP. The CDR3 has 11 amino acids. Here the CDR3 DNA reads TGTGCTAGTGGTTTGAGCGGAGAGCAGTACTTC. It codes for CASGLSGEQYF.

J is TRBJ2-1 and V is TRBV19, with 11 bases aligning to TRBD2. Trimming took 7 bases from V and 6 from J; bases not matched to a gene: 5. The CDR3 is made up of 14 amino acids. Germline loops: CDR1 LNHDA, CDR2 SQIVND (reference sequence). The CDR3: CASTTSGRSNEQFF. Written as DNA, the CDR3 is TGTGCCAGTACCACTAGCGGGAGATCCAATGAGCAGTTCTTC.